This T cell receptor (beta chain) was sequenced for a study of shared clonotypes between healthy human individuals. Negatively enriched CD4+ T cells were divided by CD45RA into naive and memory. Study-wide points: A few donors held approximately 4.6% of naive CD4 clonotypes in common. Naive subsets tended to show greater estimated richness than memory subsets.

CDR1 is SGHTA, CDR2 FQGNSA, per germline. This CDR3 has 13 residues. V lost 5 bases and J 7 bases, leaving 14 bases between the germline ends. Only in-frame clones appear in the TCRdb table, and some are missing; sequencing was by immunoSEQ multiplex PCR. The sample contains some 2,400,000 clones, around 95% of which appear only once. In regard to this clone: Its specificity is unknown.

Sequenced: naive CD4+ T cells sorted from blood. As for subset: CD45RA+ positively selected. This TCR was sampled from a man aged 18-30 years in good health. The rearrangement uses TRBV7-2 and TRBJ2-5, with D possibly TRBD2 on 5 matching bases. The CDR3 sequence is CASSQMEAGTQYF. For the CDR3, the DNA is TGTGCCAGCAGCCAAATGGAGGCTGGGACCCAGTACTTC.